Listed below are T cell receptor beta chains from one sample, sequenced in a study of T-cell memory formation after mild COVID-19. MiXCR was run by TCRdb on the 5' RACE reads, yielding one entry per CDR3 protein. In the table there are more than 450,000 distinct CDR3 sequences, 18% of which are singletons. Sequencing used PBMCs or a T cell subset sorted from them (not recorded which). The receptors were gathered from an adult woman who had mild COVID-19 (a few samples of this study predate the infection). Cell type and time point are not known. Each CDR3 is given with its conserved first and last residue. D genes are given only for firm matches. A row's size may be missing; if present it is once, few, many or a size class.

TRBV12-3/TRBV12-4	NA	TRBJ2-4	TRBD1	TGTGCCAGCAGCCTTCAGATGGGACAGCAAGCCAAAAACATTCAGTACTTC	CASSLQMGQQAKNIQYF
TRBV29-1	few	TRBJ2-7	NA	TGCAGCGCGCTAAAAGCCTACGAGCAGTACTTC	CSALKAYEQYF
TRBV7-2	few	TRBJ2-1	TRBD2	TGTGCCAGCAGCTTAGGTTTCGGTGAACGGGGACTAGCGGGAGGTCTCAATGAGCAGTTCTTC	CASSLGFGERGLAGGLNEQFF
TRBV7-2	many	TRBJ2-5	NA	TGTGCCAGCAGCCCAGGGGGGTGGAGTGAGACCCAGTACTTC	CASSPGGWSETQYF
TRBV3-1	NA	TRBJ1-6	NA	TGTGCCAGCAGCTTCCAGGATTCACCCCTCCACTTT	CASSFQDSPLHF
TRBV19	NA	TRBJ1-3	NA	TGTGCCAGTTTTTCGGTGGGCTCTGGAAACACCATATATTTT	CASFSVGSGNTIYF
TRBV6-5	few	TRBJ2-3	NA	TGTGCCAGCAGTTACTCTCGGGCCCTTACGCAGTATTTT	CASSYSRALTQYF
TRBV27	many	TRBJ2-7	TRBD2	TGTGCCAGCAGAAGTAGCGGGAAACTCCAATACGAGCAGTACTTC	CASRSSGKLQYEQYF
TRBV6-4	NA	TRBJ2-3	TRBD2	TGTGCCAGCAGTGCTAGCGGGGGGGCCCCAGATACGCAGTATTTT	CASSASGGAPDTQYF
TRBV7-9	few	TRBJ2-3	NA	TGTGCCAGCAGCTTGACCAGCATGGATACGCAGTATTTT	CASSLTSMDTQYF
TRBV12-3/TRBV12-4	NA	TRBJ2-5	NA	TGTGTCCAGGGTGACAGACAAGAGACCCAGTACTTC	CVQGDRQETQYF
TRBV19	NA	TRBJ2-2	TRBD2	TGTGCCAGTAGTATAACCCCTAGCGGGAGGAGAACCGGGGAGCTGTTTTTT	CASSITPSGRRTGELFF
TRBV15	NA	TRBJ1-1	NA	TGTGCCACCAGCCCCCATGGGTACATGAACACTGAAGCTTTCTTT	CATSPHGYMNTEAFF
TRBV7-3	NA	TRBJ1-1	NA	TGTGCCAGCAGCGTGGACAGCCAAAACACTGAAGCTTTCTTT	CASSVDSQNTEAFF
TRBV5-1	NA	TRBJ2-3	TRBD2	TGCGCCAGCAGCCCATGGGGACTAGCGGGGGGAACCCGAACTAGCACAGATACGCAGTATTTT	CASSPWGLAGGTRTSTDTQYF
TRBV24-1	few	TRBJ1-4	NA	TGTGCCACCAGTGATCCGAGACAGGTGGGAGAAAAACTGTTTTTT	CATSDPRQVGEKLFF
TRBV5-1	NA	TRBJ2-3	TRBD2	TGCGCCAGCAGCTCGCGCGGAACAAAGACTAGCGGGTTAACAGATACGCAGTATTTT	CASSSRGTKTSGLTDTQYF
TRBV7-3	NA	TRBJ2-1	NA	TGTGCCAGCAGTTCTCAGGGTGCGGGGGCTTCCTACAATGAGCAGTTCTTC	CASSSQGAGASYNEQFF
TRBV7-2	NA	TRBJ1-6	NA	TGTGCCAGCAGCTGGACATCAGTAAGCGGTTCACCCCTCCACTTT	CASSWTSVSGSPLHF
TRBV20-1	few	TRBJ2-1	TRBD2	TGCAGTGCTACAGCCCGACTAGCGGGCAATGAGCAGTTCTTC	CSATARLAGNEQFF
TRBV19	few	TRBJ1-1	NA	TGTGCCAGTAGTTTCCGTCAGGGGCTGAACACTGAAGCTTTCTTT	CASSFRQGLNTEAFF
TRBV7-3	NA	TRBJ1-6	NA	TGTGCCAGCAGCTGTACCCAGGGCTACTCCTATAATTCACCCCTCCACTTT	CASSCTQGYSYNSPLHF
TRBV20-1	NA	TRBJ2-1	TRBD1	TGCAGTGCTAGGACTCCGGGACAGGGTAGGGATGAGCAGTTCTTC	CSARTPGQGRDEQFF
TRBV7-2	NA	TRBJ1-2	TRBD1	TGTGCCAGCAGCGTCGGACAGGGGGCGGTTGGCTACACCTTC	CASSVGQGAVGYTF
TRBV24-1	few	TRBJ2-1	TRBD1	TGTGCCACCAGTGTGCAGGGACAGGGTTCAGGAAATGAGCAGTTCTTC	CATSVQGQGSGNEQFF
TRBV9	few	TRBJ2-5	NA	TGTGCCAGCAGCGTAGGGGGTCGGCAAGAGACCCAGTACTTC	CASSVGGRQETQYF
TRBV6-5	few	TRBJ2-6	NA	TGTGGGGCCGGGACCCTCCGCTCTGGGGCCAACGTCCTGACTTTC	CGAGTLRSGANVLTF
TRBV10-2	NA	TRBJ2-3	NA	TGCGCCAGCAGTGAAAAAGATACGCAGTATTTT	CASSEKDTQYF
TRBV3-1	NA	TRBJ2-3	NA	TGTGCCAGCAGCCAAGAGGGATCCAACACAGATACGCAGTATTTT	CASSQEGSNTDTQYF
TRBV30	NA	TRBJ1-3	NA	TGTGCCTGGAGTGTACGGGGAGGAAACACCATATATTTT	CAWSVRGGNTIYF
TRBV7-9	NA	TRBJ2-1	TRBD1	TGTGCCAGCAGGCACTTACAGGGGGACACCTACAATGAGCAGTTCTTC	CASRHLQGDTYNEQFF
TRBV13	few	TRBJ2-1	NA	TGTGCCAGCAGCATGACCGGGGGAAGCTCCTACAATGAGCAGTTCTTC	CASSMTGGSSYNEQFF
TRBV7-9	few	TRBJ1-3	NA	TGTGCCAGCAGCTTTACAGGGACCTCTGGAAACACCATATATTTT	CASSFTGTSGNTIYF